This TCR beta chain was retrieved from a study of blood T cell repertoires in COVID-19. Data came from immunoSEQ multiplex PCR; TCRdb stores just in-frame clones and leaves some out. This sample carries about 330,000 clones, around 89% of them seen once, and the ten largest clones take roughly 4%. CDR3 length: 11 amino acids. The germline CDR1 and CDR2 sequences are MDHEN and SYDVKM. Trimming shortened V by 1 base and J by 10 bases, and 7 bases separated the two germline ends. V gene TRBV28 combines with J gene TRBJ1-1; D is unclear. Sample: peripheral blood. This TCR came from a woman aged 45-65 years with active or convalescent COVID-19. The CDR3, as DNA: TGTGCCAGCAGTTTATACCTACGAGCTTTCTTT. Translating it yields CASSLYLRAFF.